The text below deals with one TCR beta chain. The sample belongs to a study of blood T cell repertoires in COVID-19. V trimming: 6 bases; J trimming: 4 bases; junction bases outside the gene matches: 6. The CDR3 spans 15 residues. From germline, CDR1 is SGHRS and CDR2 YFSETQ. Here immunoSEQ multiplex PCR was the method, and the copy in TCRdb shows in-frame clones only, minus some. The data contain about 150,000 clones, approximately 86% of them singletons. Cohorts were assigned according to the clinical history that participants reported. This receptor was taken from a woman between 40 and 55 years old who had been exposed to COVID-19. The sequencing input was PBMCs or T cells enriched from blood (not recorded which). V usage is TRBV5-1 and J usage is TRBJ2-1; 11 bases match TRBD2. The chain's CDR3 is CASTGTSGHYNEQFF. DNA for the CDR3: TGCGCCAGCACCGGGACTAGCGGACATTACAATGAGCAGTTCTTC.